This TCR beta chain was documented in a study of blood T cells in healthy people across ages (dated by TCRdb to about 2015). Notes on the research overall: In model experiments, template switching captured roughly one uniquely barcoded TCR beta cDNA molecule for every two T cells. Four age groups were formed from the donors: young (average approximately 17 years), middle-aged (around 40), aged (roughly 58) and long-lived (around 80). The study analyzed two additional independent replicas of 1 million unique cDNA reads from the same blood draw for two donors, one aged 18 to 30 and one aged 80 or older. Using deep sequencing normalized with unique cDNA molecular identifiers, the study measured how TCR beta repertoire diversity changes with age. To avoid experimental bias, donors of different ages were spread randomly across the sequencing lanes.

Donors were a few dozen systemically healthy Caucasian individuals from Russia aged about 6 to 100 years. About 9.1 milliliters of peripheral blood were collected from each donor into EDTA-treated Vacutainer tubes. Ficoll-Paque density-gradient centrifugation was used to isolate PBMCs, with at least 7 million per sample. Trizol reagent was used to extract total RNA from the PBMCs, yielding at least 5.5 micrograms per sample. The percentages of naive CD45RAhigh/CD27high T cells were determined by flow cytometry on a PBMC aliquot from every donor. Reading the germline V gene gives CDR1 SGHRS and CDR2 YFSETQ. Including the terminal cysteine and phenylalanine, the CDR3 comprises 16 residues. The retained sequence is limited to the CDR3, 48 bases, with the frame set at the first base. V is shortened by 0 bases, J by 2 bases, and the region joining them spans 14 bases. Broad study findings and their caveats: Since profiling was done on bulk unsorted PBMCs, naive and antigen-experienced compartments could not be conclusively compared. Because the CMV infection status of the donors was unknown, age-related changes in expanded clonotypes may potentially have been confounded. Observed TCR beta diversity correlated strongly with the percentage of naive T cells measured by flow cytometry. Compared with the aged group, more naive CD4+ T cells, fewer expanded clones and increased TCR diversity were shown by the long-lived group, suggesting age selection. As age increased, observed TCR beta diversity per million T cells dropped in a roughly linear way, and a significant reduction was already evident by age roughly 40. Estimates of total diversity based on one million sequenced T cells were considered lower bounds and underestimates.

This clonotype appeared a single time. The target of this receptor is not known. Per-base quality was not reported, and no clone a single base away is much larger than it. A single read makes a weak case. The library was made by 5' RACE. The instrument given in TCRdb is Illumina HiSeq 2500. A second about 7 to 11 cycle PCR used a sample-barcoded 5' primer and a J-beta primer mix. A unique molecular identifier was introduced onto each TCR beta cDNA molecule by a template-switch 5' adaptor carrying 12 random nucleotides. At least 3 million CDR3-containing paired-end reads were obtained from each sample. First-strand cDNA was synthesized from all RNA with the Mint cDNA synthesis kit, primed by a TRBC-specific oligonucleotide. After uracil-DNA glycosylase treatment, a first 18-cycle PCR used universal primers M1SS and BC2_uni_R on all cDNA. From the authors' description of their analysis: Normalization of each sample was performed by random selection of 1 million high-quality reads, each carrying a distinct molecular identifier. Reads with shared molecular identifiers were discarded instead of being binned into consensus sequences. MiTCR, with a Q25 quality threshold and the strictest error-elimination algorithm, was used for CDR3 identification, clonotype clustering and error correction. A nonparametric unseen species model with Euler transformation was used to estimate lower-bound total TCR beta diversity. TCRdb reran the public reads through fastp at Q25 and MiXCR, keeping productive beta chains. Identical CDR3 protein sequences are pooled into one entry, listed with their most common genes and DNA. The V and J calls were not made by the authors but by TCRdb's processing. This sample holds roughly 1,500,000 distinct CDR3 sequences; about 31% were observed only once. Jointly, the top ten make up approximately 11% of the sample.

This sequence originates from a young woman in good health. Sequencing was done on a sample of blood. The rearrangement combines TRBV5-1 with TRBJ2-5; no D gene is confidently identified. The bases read TGCGCCAGCAGCTTGGGACCACAGAGTATGCAAGAGACCCAGTACTTC. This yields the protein CASSLGPQSMQETQYF. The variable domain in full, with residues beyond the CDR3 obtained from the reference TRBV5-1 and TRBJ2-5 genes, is KAGVTQTPRYLIKTRGQQVTLSCSPISGHRSVSWYQQTPGQGLQFLFEYFSETQRNKGNFPGRFSGRQFSNSRSEMNVSTLELGDSALYLCASSLGPQSMQETQYFGPGTRLLVL.